A single sample gave rise to the 8 T cell receptor beta chains below, sequenced in a study of blood T cell repertoires in COVID-19. The table came from immunoSEQ multiplex PCR; TCRdb's copy has only in-frame clones and leaves some out. The table lists 200,000 to 250,000 clones, around 88% of them singletons. The sequenced sample was PBMCs or T cells enriched from blood (not recorded which). The receptors stem from a young woman who had been exposed to COVID-19.

The chain employs TRBV13 and TRBJ2-7; 8 nucleotides line up with TRBD1. CDR3 length: 15 amino acids. V dropped 4 bases and J dropped 3; count of bases not matched to a gene: 8. Germline CDR1 is PRHDT and CDR2 is FYEKMQ (reference sequence). For the CDR3, the DNA is TGTGCCAGCAGCTACCCCAGGACAGGGTACTACGAGCAGTACTTC. Translation: CASSYPRTGYYEQYF.

This chain connects TRBV6-6 to TRBJ1-1; possible D gene TRBD1, 6 bases. The CDR3 runs 13 residues. CDR1 and CDR2 from the germline V gene are MNHNY and SVGAGI (reference sequence). Between the trimmed V and J ends, which lost 6 bases and 1 base, there was a span of 9 bases. The DNA of the CDR3 is TGTGCCAGCAGGGGGACATCGAACACTGAAGCTTTCTTT. This codes for CASRGTSNTEAFF.

The J gene is TRBJ1-2, the V gene TRBV28; D is possibly TRBD1 (6 bases). In germline, CDR1 is MDHEN, CDR2 SYDVKM. The length of the CDR3 is 13 residues. Deletions cut 5 bases from V and 2 bases from J, with 9 bases between. The CDR3 DNA sequence: TGTGCCAGCAGTCCTGGACAGAACTATGGCTACACCTTC. Amino acid sequence: CASSPGQNYGYTF.

This chain joins TRBV25-1 and TRBJ1-2; TRBD1 is a possible D gene (5 bases). V gave up 2 bases and J gave up 3 bases, with 7 bases separating them. The CDR3 spans 13 residues. Germline values: CDR1 MGHDK, CDR2 SYGVNS. The CDR3 reads CASSEQGYYGYTF. CDR3 DNA sequence: TGTGCCAGCAGTGAACAGGGATACTATGGCTACACCTTC.

The CDR3 DNA reads TGTGCCAGCAGCCAAGGACAGGGAAGTGGCTACACCTTC. This sequence encodes CASSQGQGSGYTF. V gene TRBV3-1 (or the pseudogene TRBV3-2) combines with J gene TRBJ1-2, with 7 bases that match TRBD1. The CDR3 length is 13 residues. J gave up 7 bases and V 1 base, and 3 bases lay outside the gene matches. Germline V gene sequence: CDR1 LGHDT, CDR2 YNNKEL (reference sequence).

The CDR3 bases are TGTGCCAGCAGCGTATCCCCCACAACCACTAACAATGAGCAGTTCTTC. This sequence encodes CASSVSPTTTNNEQFF. J is TRBJ2-1 and V is TRBV9; D is uncertain. CDR1 is SGDLS and CDR2 is YYNGEE in the germline V gene. There are 16 residues in the CDR3. V lost 1 base to trimming and J lost 5 bases, with 16 bases between them.

This clone was seen only once. CDR3 loop: CASSLGTGPPEQYF. CDR3 bases: TGTGCCAGCAGCTTAGGGACAGGGCCTCCCGAGCAGTACTTC. The V gene is TRBV11-3, the J gene TRBJ2-7; TRBD1 matches 8 bases. The CDR3 covers 14 residues. V lost 1 base and J lost 6; bases outside the gene matches: 5. Germline-derived CDR1 and CDR2 are SGHNT and YENEEA. Combining the CDR3 with reference TRBV11-3 and TRBJ2-7 gives the whole variable domain EAGVVQSPRYKIIEKKQPVAFWCNPISGHNTLYWYLQNLGQGPELLIRYENEEAVDDSQLPKDRFSAERLKGVDSTLKIQPAELGDSAVYLCASSLGTGPPEQYFGPGTRLTVT.

CDR3 nucleotide sequence: TGTGCCAGCAGTTACTCCGGGGTAGCGCCAGATACGCAGTATTTT. It translates to CASSYSGVAPDTQYF. The chain has TRBV6-5 and TRBJ2-3; tentative D call: TRBD2 (5 bases). The V gene's germline CDR1 is MNHEY and CDR2 SVGAGI. The CDR3 length is 15 residues. With 0 bases removed from V and 4 bases from J, the gap between germline ends came to 11 bases.